This T cell receptor (beta chain) was retrieved from a study of blood T cells in healthy people across ages. Study-level points and caveats: Researchers deemed the diversity estimates from one million T cells underestimates. Because donor CMV status was unknown, expanded clonotype changes were possibly confounded. Long-lived donors exceeded aged donors in naive CD4+ cells and diversity.

A second PCR of roughly 6 to 12 cycles used a sample-barcoded 5' primer and a J-beta primer mix. TCRdb re-called the 5' RACE reads through MiXCR, storing one row per CDR3 protein. The data contain over 1.5 million distinct CDR3 sequences, around half of them singletons. Each donor had ten milliliters of peripheral blood drawn. Germline V gene data show CDR1 as DFQATT and CDR2 as SNEGSKA (reference sequence). The CDR3 extends over 13 amino acids. V dropped 3 bases and J dropped 7 bases, with 12 bases sitting between them. This clonotype came up a few times. Its specificity is not known. Specimen: blood. This sequence joins TRBV20-1 and TRBJ1-4, with a tentative D call TRBD1 (5 bases). This sequence was found in a woman between 40 and 50 years old in good health. The CDR3 loop reads CSARIPGREKLFF. The CDR3 region has the DNA TGCAGTGCTAGGATCCCGGGGCGTGAAAAACTGTTTTTT.